Each of the 26 T cell receptor beta chains below was sequenced from the same sample in a study of blood T cells in healthy people across ages. It was with a sample-barcoded 5' primer and a J-beta primer mix that a second PCR of about 6 to 12 cycles was run. TCRdb re-called the 5' RACE reads through MiXCR, storing one row per CDR3 protein. The sample contains 1.5 million to 1.8 million distinct CDR3 sequences, roughly two fifths of which appear only once. Sequenced sample: blood. These receptors all stem from a woman aged 18-29 years in good health.

This clonotype was detected many times. The chain combines TRBV13 with TRBJ2-3; 11 bases fit TRBD1. The junction had 5 bases not matched to a gene; V was cut back by 4 bases and J by 5 bases. There are 15 residues in the CDR3. Germline lookup yields CDR1 PRHDT and CDR2 FYEKMQ (reference sequence). The CDR3 nucleotides are TGTGCCAGCAGCTCGGGACAGGGGGTTATAGATACGCAGTATTTT. It translates to CASSSGQGVIDTQYF.

The chain uses TRBV7-9 and TRBJ1-5; tentatively, D is TRBD1 (5 bases). Germline V gene lookup returns CDR1 SEHNR and CDR2 FQNEAQ (reference sequence). The CDR3 covers 18 residues. V lost 6 bases and J 4 bases, leaving 25 bases between the germline ends. The chain's CDR3 is CASSSAGREGVGNQPQHF. CDR3 coding DNA: TGTGCCAGCAGTTCGGCCGGCAGGGAAGGCGTGGGGAATCAGCCCCAGCATTTT. The whole variable domain, remainder taken from reference TRBV7-9 and TRBJ1-5, is DTGVSQNPRHKITKRGQNVTFRCDPISEHNRLYWYRQTLGQGPEFLTYFQNEAQLEKSRLLSDRFSAERPKGSFSTLEIQRTEQGDSAMYLCASSSAGREGVGNQPQHFGDGTRLSIL.

This clonotype turned up a few times. The CDR3 nucleotides read TGTGCCAGCAGTTACTCGAGGGACAGGGATCAGCCCCAGCATTTT. It codes for CASSYSRDRDQPQHF. This chain joins TRBV6-5 and TRBJ1-5; 9 bases map to TRBD1. The CDR3 totals 15 residues. V lost 0 bases, J lost 5 bases, and 2 bases stayed unmatched. The germline V gene encodes CDR1 MNHEY and CDR2 SVGAGI.

V is TRBV7-8 and J is TRBJ1-5; 7 bases agree with TRBD1. The CDR3 has 13 residues. Germline CDR1 reads SGHVS; CDR2 reads FQNEAQ. The junction had 5 bases not matched to a gene; V was cut back by 4 bases and J by 8 bases. CDR3 protein: CASSSEGGEPQHF. DNA of the CDR3: TGTGCCAGCAGCTCAGAAGGGGGCGAGCCCCAGCATTTT.

Written as DNA, the CDR3 is TGCGCCAGCAGCCAGCCGACAGGGGAGCACTACGAGCAGTACTTC. The encoded protein is CASSQPTGEHYEQYF. The chain links TRBV5-1 to TRBJ2-7; the match to TRBD1 covers 8 bases. Germline CDR1 and CDR2: SGHRS and YFSETQ. Trimming at V came to 4 bases and at J to 3 bases, leaving 9 bases not matched to a gene. This CDR3 spans 15 amino acids.

V and J are TRBV20-1 and TRBJ1-2; D is uncertain. CDR3 length equals 15 residues. The V end was cut by 0 bases, the J end by 7 bases, with 18 bases between. The germline gives CDR1 DFQATT, CDR2 SNEGSKA (reference sequence). CDR3 in amino acids: CSARDGRMVGGGYTF. The CDR3 DNA is TGCAGTGCTAGAGACGGAAGGATGGTGGGCGGTGGCTACACCTTC.

The rearrangement links TRBV20-1 to TRBJ1-2; 8 bases match TRBD1. Looked up from germline, CDR1 is DFQATT and CDR2 is SNEGSKA (reference sequence). J lost 5 bases, V lost 0 bases, and 5 bases had no gene match. This CDR3 has 14 amino acids. In DNA form, the CDR3 reads TGCAGTGCTAGAGAGGAAGGACAGGGTTATGGCTACACCTTC. Protein: CSAREEGQGYGYTF.

This clonotype has just one count. The J gene is TRBJ1-2, the V gene TRBV7-2; D uncertain. Trimming took 1 base from V and 8 from J, leaving 14 bases between them. CDR1 and CDR2 (germline): SGHTA, FQGNSA. This CDR3 has 14 amino acids. The CDR3 region is CASSLVSANSGYTF. The CDR3 DNA is TGTGCCAGCAGCTTAGTTTCTGCTAACTCGGGCTACACCTTC.

Concerning this clonotype: Since a much larger clone is just one base distant, this may be a read error. The rearrangement joins TRBV28 to TRBJ2-1; the match to TRBD1 covers 7 bases. Germline CDR1 and CDR2: MDHEN and SYDVKM. The CDR3 is 13 amino acids. CDR3 DNA: TGTACCAGCAGCCTACAGGGGATGAATGAGCAGTTCTTC. Amino acid sequence: CTSSLQGMNEQFF.

The chain couples TRBV27 to TRBJ1-1; D is undetermined. Germline CDR1 and CDR2: MNHEY and SMNVEV (reference sequence). Between the trimmed V and J ends, which lost 4 bases and 10 bases, there was a span of 13 bases. The CDR3 consists of 12 residues. This CDR3 reads CASSSGGLGAFF. The CDR3 DNA sequence: TGTGCCAGCAGTTCAGGTGGCCTGGGAGCTTTCTTT.

The chain couples TRBV5-1 to TRBJ1-1; 10 nucleotides align to TRBD1. This CDR3 spans 17 amino acids. CDR1 is SGHRS and CDR2 is YFSETQ in the germline V gene. The trim removed 0 bases at V and 0 bases at J, leaving 5 bases unmatched. As DNA, the CDR3 is TGCGCCAGCAGCTTGGCCGGGACAGGGGTCATGAACACTGAAGCTTTCTTT. It codes for CASSLAGTGVMNTEAFF.

This clonotype came up a few times. The J gene is TRBJ2-1, the V gene TRBV4-3; D might be TRBD1 or TRBD2, each matching 5 bases. V was trimmed by 2 bases and J by 7 bases, leaving 15 bases between them. The germline gives CDR1 LGHNA, CDR2 YSLEER. The CDR3 runs to 15 residues. The CDR3 loop is CASSQRGAAGNEQFF. The CDR3 DNA sequence: TGCGCCAGCAGCCAACGGGGAGCGGCAGGGAATGAGCAGTTCTTC.

The CDR3 loop is CSAPTGTGCGYTF. CDR3 nucleotides: TGCAGTGCTCCCACCGGGACAGGGTGTGGCTACACCTTC. V is TRBV20-1 and J is TRBJ1-2; 9 bases fit TRBD1. The CDR3 loop spans 13 amino acids. CDR1 is DFQATT, CDR2 SNEGSKA, per germline (reference sequence). V was pared by 5 bases and J by 7 bases, with 8 bases of the junction left unmatched.

In this sample, this clonotype turned up a few times. For the CDR3, the DNA is TGCGCCAGCAGCCAAGCGATTCGGGCGGCTAATGAAAAACTGTTTTTT. It codes for CASSQAIRAANEKLFF. This chain connects TRBV4-1 to TRBJ1-4; D unclear. The CDR3 spans 16 residues. Trimming took off 1 base at V and 3 bases at J, with 12 bases between the two ends. Germline CDR1 is MGHRA and CDR2 is YSYEKL.

This clonotype appeared a few times. One junction end does not reproduce the germline sequence, and a read error may be involved. The chain links TRBV2 to TRBJ2-1; D remains unclear. From germline, CDR1 is SNHLY and CDR2 FYNNEI. This CDR3 has 12 residues. Here the CDR3 DNA reads TGTGCCAGTAGTGGGAAACACAATGAGCAGTTCTTC. Protein product: CASSGKHNEQFF.

This clonotype came up a few times. The chain uses TRBV10-3 and TRBJ2-7, with D possibly being TRBD1 or TRBD2 (6 bases each). The CDR3 is 13 residues long. V lost 8 bases to trimming and J lost 3 bases, with 14 bases between them. CDR1 and CDR2 (germline): ENHRY, SYGVKD. CDR3 protein: CAIHPGGGYEQYF. DNA of the CDR3: TGTGCCATCCACCCCGGGGGCGGCTACGAGCAGTACTTC.

Only a few counts were recorded for this clonotype. This rearrangement joins TRBV7-3 to TRBJ2-3; 9 positions agree with TRBD2. The CDR3 has 15 residues. Trimming took 3 bases from V and 2 from J; bases not matched to a gene: 3. The germline gives CDR1 SGHTA, CDR2 FQGTGA. CDR3 coding DNA: TGTGCCAGCAGCTTCCTAGCGGGAAACACAGATACGCAGTATTTT. Translating gives CASSFLAGNTDTQYF.

V gene TRBV2 combines with J gene TRBJ2-3, with 11 bases fitting TRBD2. The junction had 7 bases not matched to a gene; V was cut back by 0 bases and J by 2 bases. Per germline, CDR1 SNHLY and CDR2 FYNNEI. The CDR3 loop spans 18 amino acids. The CDR3 DNA reads TGTGCCAGCAGTGAAGCTTCTAGCGGGGGGCGGAACACAGATACGCAGTATTTT. This gives the protein CASSEASSGGRNTDTQYF.

The chain couples TRBV12-3 or TRBV12-4 to TRBJ2-3; possible D gene TRBD1, 5 bases. This CDR3 is 16 amino acids long. Between the trimmed V and J ends, which lost 1 base and 8 bases, there was a span of 19 bases. The CDR3 DNA sequence: TGTGCCAGCAGTTTAGAGGGGCTAGTCGAATGGAGTACGCAGTATTTT. The encoded protein is CASSLEGLVEWSTQYF.

This clonotype has just a few counts. The gene calls are TRBV24-1 and TRBJ2-2; 11 nucleotides match TRBD2. Per the germline V gene, CDR1 is KGHDR and CDR2 is SFDVKD. There are 14 residues in the CDR3. Trimming cost V 10 bases and J 5 bases; bases outside gene matches: 5. The CDR3 loop is CATTSGSGTGELFF. The CDR3 DNA reads as TGTGCCACTACTAGCGGGAGTGGAACCGGGGAGCTGTTTTTT.

The gene calls are TRBV29-1 and TRBJ2-2; either TRBD1 or TRBD2 may fit D (6 bases each). The CDR3 loop spans 16 amino acids. The germline gives CDR1 SQVTM, CDR2 ANQGSEA. This chain's CDR3 is CGGGSRVRGLDGELFF. Here the CDR3 DNA reads TGCGGAGGAGGATCCCGGGTCCGGGGGCTAGACGGGGAGCTGTTTTTT.

This clonotype was recorded many times. V and J are TRBV29-1 and TRBJ2-1; 10 bases agree with TRBD2. The length of the CDR3 is 16 residues. The V and J ends lost 1 base and 8 bases, in that order; junction bases with no gene match: 11. The V gene's germline CDR1 is SQVTM and CDR2 ANQGSEA. The CDR3 coding sequence is TGCAGCGTTGAAGGGAGCGGGAGGGCCAGGATCGATGAGCAGTTCTTC. Its protein product is CSVEGSGRARIDEQFF.

This chain uses TRBV29-1 with TRBJ2-3, with TRBD1 identical over 9 bases. The junction had 4 bases not matched to a gene; V was cut back by 4 bases and J by 2 bases. Germline V gene sequence: CDR1 SQVTM, CDR2 ANQGSEA. The CDR3 is 14 amino acids. CDR3 sequence: CSVVGTGSTDTQYF. CDR3 bases: TGCAGCGTTGTTGGGACAGGGTCCACAGATACGCAGTATTTT.

As DNA, the CDR3 is TGTGCCAGCAGCGCGCCACAGGTTAGCACAGATACGCAGTATTTT. Its protein product is CASSAPQVSTDTQYF. The V and J genes are TRBV7-9 and TRBJ2-3, with a possible D match to TRBD1 (5 bases). The germline V and J ends were trimmed by 5 bases and 0 bases, with 12 bases remaining between them. Per germline, CDR1 SEHNR and CDR2 FQNEAQ (reference sequence). This CDR3 is built from 15 residues.

V gene TRBV7-2 combines with J gene TRBJ2-4; TRBD1 aligns across 9 bases. With V trimmed by 3 bases and J by 15 bases, 12 bases remained unmatched. This CDR3 is built from 14 residues. Germline V gives CDR1 SGHTA, CDR2 FQGNSA. The CDR3 protein is CASSFGTGQGRLYF. For the CDR3, the DNA is TGTGCCAGCAGCTTTGGGACAGGGCAAGGTAGGCTGTACTTC.

V and J are TRBV27 and TRBJ1-6; 7 nucleotides match TRBD1. CDR1 and CDR2 (germline): MNHEY, SMNVEV (reference sequence). CDR3 length equals 16 residues. The V and J ends lost 6 bases and 0 bases, in that order; junction bases with no gene match: 5. CDR3 protein: CASRKRDSSYNSPLHF. In DNA form, the CDR3 reads TGTGCCAGCAGGAAACGGGACAGCTCCTATAATTCACCCCTCCACTTT.